One sample yielded the 8 T cell receptor beta chains listed below, sequenced in a study of OX40 agonist ivuxolimab in advanced cancers. Using immunoSEQ multiplex PCR, the repertoire was profiled, and TCRdb retains in-frame clones only, with some absent. The sample contains approximately 54,000 clones, approximately 90% of which appear only once. This sample comprised CD4+ or CD8+ T cells sorted from blood, obtained in a trial of the OX40 agonist ivuxolimab. The receptors were sampled from an adult with an advanced solid tumor such as melanoma, head and neck, liver or kidney cancer.

The chain uses TRBV5-4 and TRBJ2-7, with D perhaps TRBD1 (7 bases). Germline V CDR1 and CDR2: SGHNT, YYREEE (reference sequence). This CDR3 is built from 15 residues. Trimming removed 4 bases from V and 2 bases from J, with 16 bases in between. For the CDR3, the DNA is TGTGCCAGCAGCGCCAGGGGGGACATAACCTACGAGCAGTACTTC. Translation gives CASSARGDITYEQYF.

The chain links TRBV6-1 to TRBJ2-3, with TRBD1 as a possible D gene (6 bases). V dropped 10 bases and J dropped 4 bases, with 18 bases sitting between them. The CDR3 contains 14 residues. In germline, CDR1 is MNHNS, CDR2 SASEGT. CDR3 DNA sequence: TGTGCCATTTGGTCAGGGGTTGGGGCAGATACGCAGTATTTT. Amino acid sequence: CAIWSGVGADTQYF.

The gene calls are TRBV6-5 and TRBJ1-5; a possible D gene is TRBD1 (6 bases). The V gene lost 5 bases and the J gene lost 1 base, with 12 bases spanning the gap. This CDR3 is 15 amino acids long. Germline loops: CDR1 MNHEY, CDR2 SVGAGI. The CDR3 nucleotides read TGTGCCAGCAGTCAACAGGGAGTGAGCAATCAGCCCCAGCATTTT. Its translation: CASSQQGVSNQPQHF.

This clone showed up just a few times. This chain uses TRBV30 with TRBJ1-5; 8 bases align to TRBD1. The CDR3 consists of 14 residues. Germline V gene data show CDR1 as GTSNPN and CDR2 as SVGIG (reference sequence). The ends lost 1 base at V and 6 bases at J; junction bases unmatched: 5. In DNA form, the CDR3 reads TGTGCCTGGAGTGACGCAGGGGGCACTCAGCCCCAGCATTTT. The encoded protein is CAWSDAGGTQPQHF.

This chain links TRBV9 with TRBJ1-1, with D possibly matching TRBD1 (5 bases). The CDR3 loop spans 16 amino acids. Germline assignment: CDR1 SGDLS and CDR2 YYNGEE. Trimming stripped 5 bases from V and 0 bases from J, with 17 bases between. CDR3 protein: CASSFSGGMMNTEAFF. The CDR3 DNA follows: TGTGCCAGCAGTTTTTCGGGGGGTATGATGAACACTGAAGCTTTCTTT.

This sequence joins TRBV11-3 and TRBJ2-1; no clear D gene. CDR1 and CDR2 from the germline V gene are SGHNT and YENEEA. V was pared by 2 bases and J by 0 bases, with 14 bases between. This CDR3 has 17 residues. The CDR3 spells CASSLRDPKSSYNEQFF. The CDR3 coding sequence is TGTGCCAGCAGCTTAAGAGACCCAAAAAGCTCCTACAATGAGCAGTTCTTC.

The genes are TRBV30 and TRBJ2-7; D remains ambiguous. The CDR3 extends over 13 amino acids. CDR1 and CDR2 (germline): GTSNPN, SVGIG (reference sequence). Trimming removed 3 bases from V and 4 bases from J, with 13 bases in between. CDR3 sequence reads: CAWRRSPGYEQYF. CDR3 nucleotide sequence: TGTGCCTGGAGAAGGTCCCCAGGATACGAGCAGTACTTC.

This clone has a single count. V is TRBV29-1 and J is TRBJ1-2; D is possibly TRBD1 (6 bases). Between the trimmed V and J ends, which lost 4 bases and 7 bases, there was a span of 16 bases. The CDR3 runs 13 residues. The germline V gene encodes CDR1 SQVTM and CDR2 ANQGSEA. The CDR3 loop reads CSVAGGAEFGYTF. In DNA, the CDR3 is TGCAGCGTTGCTGGGGGCGCCGAGTTTGGCTACACCTTC. Together with reference TRBV29-1 and TRBJ1-2, the CDR3 gives the full variable domain: SAVISQKPSRDICQRGTSLTIQCQVDSQVTMMFWYRQQPGQSLTLIATANQGSEATYESGFVIDKFPISRPNLTFSTLTVSNMSPEDSSIYLCSVAGGAEFGYTFGSGTRLTVV.